This T cell receptor beta chain was profiled in a study of response to subunit inactivated influenza vaccine. This clonotype was seen repeatedly, ten times or more. TCRdb analysed the RT-PCR reads with MiXCR anew, one entry per CDR3 protein. The table lists hundreds of thousands of distinct CDR3 sequences, about 14% of them singletons. With 3 bases removed from V and 4 bases from J, the gap between germline ends came to 16 bases. CDR1 is SGDLS and CDR2 is YYNGEE in the germline V gene. The CDR3 loop spans 15 amino acids. The sequence was collected from a man aged 45-60 years who received an inactivated influenza vaccine. V gene TRBV9 combines with J gene TRBJ1-2; perhaps TRBD1 as D (5 bases). The sequencing here drew on PBMCs from blood, taken approximately 15 days before vaccination. The CDR3 sequence is CASSEGLPQGYGYTF. The CDR3 DNA follows: TGTGCCAGCAGCGAGGGCCTTCCTCAGGGCTATGGCTACACCTTC.